This TCR beta chain comes out of a study of blood T cell repertoires in COVID-19. About the research overall: The origin of the acute and convalescent COVID-19 samples was the United States, Italy and Spain.

Generated by immunoSEQ multiplex PCR, the TCRdb table keeps only in-frame clones and is missing some. The sample has approximately 100,000 clones, roughly 87% seen once. Source material: peripheral blood. The TCR comes from a human donor in a cohort sampled during active COVID-19.

CDR3 nucleotides: TGTGCCAGCAGTCCGCGGACAGGGGCGAACACTGAAGCTTTCTTT. This gives the protein CASSPRTGANTEAFF. The J gene is TRBJ1-1, the V gene TRBV6-5, with 9 bases lining up with TRBD1. The CDR3 covers 15 residues. V was pared by 5 bases and J by 1 base, with 5 bases of the junction left unmatched. CDR1 and CDR2 (germline): MNHEY, SVGAGI.